One sample yielded the 29 T cell receptor beta chains listed below, sequenced in a study of prognosis after radiotherapy for stage I lung cancer. Genomic DNA served as the source from which two-round multiplex PCR generated TCR beta CDR3 amplicons. First-round PCR amplification was performed with primers specific to each TRBV and TRBJ gene. TCRdb re-derived calls from the multiplex PCR reads in MiXCR, one entry per CDR3 protein. The sample carries roughly 14,000 distinct CDR3 sequences, around three fifths recorded once. The sequences come from PBMCs, collected before or after stereotactic body radiation therapy (not recorded which). These receptors were taken from a donor over 45 with non-small cell lung cancer.

By share, this clonotype counts as medium-sized. The genes are TRBV6-1 and TRBJ2-7; 12 nucleotides line up with TRBD2. Germline CDR1 MNHNS, CDR2 SASEGT. J lost 3 bases, V lost 3 bases, and 3 bases had no gene match. The CDR3 consists of 15 residues. The CDR3 protein is CASSDKTSGSYEQYF. CDR3 coding DNA: TGTGCCAGCAGTGACAAGACTAGCGGGAGCTACGAGCAGTACTTC.

A note on this clonotype: A much larger clone differs from this one at a single base, so this may be a read error. The chain employs TRBV29-1 and TRBJ1-1; 11 bases align to TRBD1. The CDR3 sequence is 13 residues long. CDR1 and CDR2 from the germline V gene are SQVTM and ANQGSEA. The CDR3 loop is CSVPGQGGTQAFF. The DNA for the CDR3 is TGCAGCGTTCCGGGACAGGGGGGCACTCAAGCTTTCTTT.

This rearrangement joins TRBV27 to TRBJ2-5, with D possibly TRBD1 on 6 matching bases. CDR1 and CDR2 (germline): MNHEY, SMNVEV (reference sequence). The ends were cut back, 7 bases at V and 8 bases at J, with 17 bases in the middle. CDR3 length equals 13 residues. This CDR3 is CASIARGQYTQYF. CDR3 nucleotides: TGTGCCAGCATAGCCCGGGGACAATATACCCAGTACTTC.

This clonotype rates as medium-sized. The rearrangement joins TRBV2 to TRBJ2-1, with D possibly TRBD2 on 6 matching bases. Germline V CDR1 and CDR2: SNHLY, FYNNEI. The CDR3 consists of 16 residues. V lost 4 bases and J 5 bases, leaving 18 bases between the germline ends. CDR3 loop: CASSAQSSGLNNEQFF. The CDR3 bases are TGTGCCAGCAGTGCCCAGTCTTCGGGACTTAACAATGAGCAGTTCTTC.

As regards this clonotype: This may arise from a read error, as a much more abundant clone is one base away. V usage is TRBV6-2 or TRBV6-3 and J usage is TRBJ2-5; TRBD2 matches 7 bases. This CDR3 region has 15 residues. CDR1 is MNHEY, CDR2 SVGEGT, per germline. This CDR3 reads CASSYGGGIQETHYF. CDR3 nucleotides: TGTGCCAGCAGTTATGGGGGAGGGATTCAAGAGACCCATTACTTC.

This clonotype came up a few times. Germline is not matched at one junction end, which may reflect a read error. The CDR3 reads CSSSTRRGGYEQYF. The DNA for the CDR3 is TGCTCCAGCAGCACCCGACGGGGCGGCTACGAGCAGTACTTC. V and J are TRBV4-1 and TRBJ2-7; the D call may be TRBD1 or TRBD2 (5 bases each). The germline CDR1 and CDR2 sequences are MGHRA and YSYEKL. CDR3 length: 14 residues.

In its sample, this clonotype is medium-sized. V and J are TRBV7-2 and TRBJ2-7; 10 bases are shared with TRBD1. The CDR3 extends over 14 amino acids. Looked up from germline, CDR1 is SGHTA and CDR2 is FQGNSA. V trimming: 5 bases; J trimming: 7 bases; junction bases outside the gene matches: 8. The CDR3 DNA follows: TGTGCCAGCAGCCGGGACAGGGGAACTTGGGAGCAGTACTTC. Translation gives CASSRDRGTWEQYF.

Turning to this clonotype: This sequence is one base from a far larger clone and is likely a read error. The chain is built from TRBV6-4 and TRBJ1-1; D is uncertain. Per germline, CDR1 MRHNA and CDR2 SNTAGT. The CDR3 spans 16 residues. The CDR3 here is CASSYSQSTMNTEAFF. The CDR3 nucleotides are TGTGCCAGCAGTTACTCGCAGTCGACTATGAACACTGAAGCTTTCTTT.

This chain joins TRBV12-3 or TRBV12-4 and TRBJ2-1; TRBD1 agrees at 8 bases. There are 15 residues in the CDR3. Losses at the gene ends were 6 bases for V and 10 bases for J; bases not matched to a gene: 14. The CDR3: CASSYRGIPTMEQFF. The DNA for the CDR3 is TGTGCCAGCAGCTACAGGGGGATACCTACAATGGAGCAGTTCTTC.

The chain is built from TRBV6-5 and TRBJ1-2; TRBD1 is a possible D gene (6 bases). The CDR3 totals 15 residues. V shed 3 bases and J shed 4 bases, with 15 bases lying between them. Germline CDR1 MNHEY, CDR2 SVGAGI. The CDR3 is CASSYTIGGAYGYTF. The CDR3 DNA reads as TGTGCCAGCAGTTATACAATCGGGGGGGCCTATGGCTACACCTTC.

This clonotype ranks as medium-sized. The V and J genes are TRBV7-9 and TRBJ2-2, with 7 bases that match TRBD2. This CDR3 comprises 15 residues. Germline-derived CDR1 and CDR2 are SEHNR and FQNEAQ (reference sequence). Trimming removed 2 bases from V and 0 bases from J; junction bases left unmatched: 0. The CDR3 sequence: CASSLTSANTGELFF. CDR3 nucleotides: TGTGCCAGCAGCTTAACTAGCGCGAACACCGGGGAGCTGTTTTTT.

Here the CDR3 reads CATSGLFGGYTF. The CDR3 nucleotides are TGTGCCACCAGTGGGCTTTTCGGTGGCTACACCTTC. The chain employs TRBV24-1 and TRBJ1-2, with no clear D. Germline V gives CDR1 KGHDR, CDR2 SFDVKD. The length of the CDR3 is 12 residues. Trimming took 5 bases from V and 7 from J, leaving 10 bases between them.

Turning to this clonotype: This sequence is one base from a far larger clone and is likely a read error. The gene calls are TRBV6-5 and TRBJ2-7, with 8 bases that match TRBD1. V shed 8 bases, J shed 6 bases, and the junction held 9 bases outside the gene matches. The germline gives CDR1 MNHEY, CDR2 SVGAGI. This CDR3 comprises 13 residues. The CDR3 is CASHRDRCREQYF. Here the CDR3 DNA reads TGTGCCAGCCACCGGGACAGGTGTCGCGAGCAGTACTTC.

This clonotype was detected ten times or more. The CDR3 region is CASSITRTGLYTQYF. The CDR3 bases are TGTGCCAGTAGTATAACCCGGACAGGCCTCTATACGCAGTATTTT. J is TRBJ2-3 and V is TRBV19; 7 nucleotides match TRBD1. The CDR3 has 15 residues. Germline CDR1 reads LNHDA; CDR2 reads SQIVND (reference sequence). V was pared by 2 bases and J by 7 bases, with 9 bases of the junction left unmatched.

In regard to this clonotype: The CDR3 end shows no conserved phenylalanine or tryptophan, and so a read error is likely. The rearrangement uses TRBV5-1 and TRBJ1-2; no reliable D call. The CDR3 covers 13 residues. CDR1 is SGHRS, CDR2 YFSETQ, per germline. The CDR3 DNA follows: TGCGCCAGCAGCTTGTTACAGAACTATGTCTACACCCTC. It encodes CASSLLQNYVYTL.

Regarding this clonotype: At one end the junction does not follow the germline gene, possibly because of a read error. This chain joins TRBV24-1 and TRBJ2-1, with no clear D. Germline V gene data show CDR1 as KGHDR and CDR2 as SFDVKD. The CDR3 spans 15 residues. DNA of the CDR3: TGTGCCGCCAGTGATCCACGGGCACCTAACAATGAGAAGTTCTTC. This sequence encodes CAASDPRAPNNEKFF.

The chain couples TRBV6-1 to TRBJ1-3; D gene uncertain. V lost 5 bases, J lost 4 bases, and 15 bases lay in between. Germline V gives CDR1 MNHNS, CDR2 SASEGT. This CDR3 is 15 amino acids long. The CDR3 DNA is TGTGCCAGCAGTCATGACACGGATCCAGGAAACACCATATATTTT. Amino acids: CASSHDTDPGNTIYF.

About this clonotype: It differs at one base from a far larger clone, so likely a read error. The CDR3 region is CASSLRGVLNTEAFF. The CDR3 DNA reads as TGTGCCAGCAGCCTTAGGGGGGTGTTGAACACTGAAGCTTTCTTT. The chain combines TRBV7-2 with TRBJ1-1; D is perhaps TRBD1 (6 bases). Per the germline V gene, CDR1 is SGHTA and CDR2 is FQGNSA. The CDR3 runs to 15 residues. V dropped 5 bases and J dropped 0 bases, with 13 bases sitting between them.

CDR3 sequence reads: CASSSDRDDEQYF. The CDR3 region has the DNA TGTGCCAGCAGCTCGGACAGGGACGACGAGCAGTACTTC. The chain is built from TRBV7-9 and TRBJ2-7; the match to TRBD1 covers 8 bases. Trimming removed 4 bases from V and 5 bases from J; junction bases left unmatched: 4. The CDR3 spans 13 residues. The germline V gene has CDR1 SEHNR and CDR2 FQNEAQ (reference sequence).

Relative to its sample, this clonotype is medium-sized. CDR3 protein: CASSFVAGHTGELFF. In DNA, the CDR3 is TGTGCCAGCAGTTTCGTAGCGGGGCACACCGGGGAGCTGTTTTTT. V gene TRBV12-3 or TRBV12-4 combines with J gene TRBJ2-2; 8 bases are shared with TRBD2. Trimming cost V 3 bases and J 3 bases; bases outside gene matches: 3. The CDR3 totals 15 residues.

Worth noting for this clonotype: A far larger clone is just one base off, so this is likely a read error. This rearrangement joins TRBV6-4 to TRBJ2-7; the D is unclear. CDR1 and CDR2 (germline): MRHNA, SNTAGT. The CDR3 covers 16 residues. The CDR3 spells CASSYSLAPRPYDQYF. The CDR3 DNA follows: TGTGCCAGCAGTTACTCGTTGGCTCCTAGGCCCTACGATCAGTACTTC.

The chain joins TRBV28 to TRBJ1-2; D ambiguous. Deletions cut 8 bases from V and 10 bases from J, with 20 bases between. Looked up from germline, CDR1 is MDHEN and CDR2 is SYDVKM. The CDR3 sequence is 13 residues long. CDR3 sequence: CASRPPGRVIYTF. CDR3 bases: TGTGCCAGCCGTCCTCCCGGGCGTGTAATCTACACCTTC.

The chain couples TRBV7-9 to TRBJ2-1; 13 bases align to TRBD2. V shed 4 bases and J 4 bases; nucleotides not matched to a gene: 7. CDR3 length: 17 amino acids. Germline values: CDR1 SEHNR, CDR2 FQNEAQ (reference sequence). The CDR3 nucleotides read TGTGCCAGCAGCTCCGGACTAGCGGGAGTAAGGTACAATGAGCAGTTCTTC. It encodes CASSSGLAGVRYNEQFF.

This chain uses TRBV6-4 with TRBJ2-1, with 13 positions matching TRBD2. This CDR3 region has 16 residues. V was clipped by 2 bases and J by 4 bases; unmatched bases: 2. In germline, CDR1 is MRHNA, CDR2 SNTAGT. The CDR3 nucleotides are TGTGCCAGCAGTGACGGGACTAGCGGGATATACAATGAGCAGTTCTTC. Amino acid sequence: CASSDGTSGIYNEQFF.

This clonotype was seen at least ten times. The genes are TRBV24-1 and TRBJ2-4; a possible D gene is TRBD2 (7 bases). V gave up 9 bases and J gave up 8 bases, with 16 bases separating them. Germline values: CDR1 KGHDR, CDR2 SFDVKD. CDR3 length equals 13 residues. CDR3 DNA sequence: TGTGCCACCGGGGGGGCAGCGGAGGACATTCAGTACTTC. This translates into CATGGAAEDIQYF.

V gene TRBV27 combines with J gene TRBJ2-1; TRBD2 aligns across 13 bases. Germline CDR1 MNHEY, CDR2 SMNVEV (reference sequence). J gave up 12 bases and V 3 bases, and 17 bases lay outside the gene matches. The length of the CDR3 is 18 residues. The CDR3 here is CASSLRQEGLAGRGGQFF. The CDR3 DNA reads TGTGCCAGCAGTTTGAGACAGGAGGGACTAGCGGGAAGGGGGGGGCAGTTCTTC.

Comment on this clonotype: An end of the junction differs from the germline gene, which may be a read error. The chain couples TRBV20-1 to TRBJ1-1, with 10 positions matching TRBD1. Germline CDR1 DFQATT, CDR2 SNEGSKA (reference sequence). The length of the CDR3 is 13 residues. CDR3 in DNA: TGCAGTTCTGACAGGGGGCTGAACACTCAAGCTTTCTTT. It is translated as CSSDRGLNTQAFF.

The table lists this clonotype with a count of one. One base separates it from a far larger clone, so it is likely a read error. This sequence joins TRBV7-9 and TRBJ2-1; TRBD2 matches 9 bases. The CDR3 covers 17 residues. Germline assignment: CDR1 SEHNR and CDR2 FQNEAQ (reference sequence). The CDR3 loop is CTSSSDRASGTYNEQFF. CDR3 coding DNA: TGTACCAGCAGCTCTGATAGGGCTAGCGGGACCTACAATGAGCAGTTCTTC.

By sample fraction, this clonotype is medium-sized. The rearrangement uses TRBV25-1 and TRBJ2-1, with D maybe TRBD2 (6 bases). The V gene's germline CDR1 is MGHDK and CDR2 SYGVNS. Between the trimmed V and J ends, which lost 1 base and 6 bases, there was a span of 13 bases. The CDR3 loop spans 15 amino acids. The CDR3 DNA follows: TGTGCCAGCAGTGAATTGGAGGGAGATTCCAATGAGCAGTTCTTC. Translation gives CASSELEGDSNEQFF.